The 10 T cell receptor beta chains listed next were all sequenced from one sample in a study of CD8+ T cells in alopecia areata. Once RNA had been extracted, it was reverse transcribed into cDNA to act as the sequencing template. Profiling relied on immunoSEQ multiplex PCR, and the TCRdb table lists in-frame clones only, not all of them. Of 150,000 to 200,000 clones listed, roughly 66% were seen once; the top ten hold over 1%. Treatment here: oral pan-JAK inhibitor, 5-10 mg twice daily. The sequencing used CD4+ T cells sorted from blood, collected at week 24, from a patient treated with tofacitinib. The source of these receptors is a human donor with alopecia areata.

Details on this clone: The germline gene is not matched at one end of the junction; a read error may be the cause. The chain recombines TRBV9 with TRBJ2-5, with D possibly matching TRBD2 (7 bases). The CDR3 has 14 residues. The germline gives CDR1 SGDLS, CDR2 YYNGEE. The CDR3 DNA is TGTGCCAGCAGCGCGCGGGGGCCAGAAGATACCCAGTACTTC. Protein: CASSARGPEDTQYF.

This sequence joins TRBV30 and TRBJ1-5, with 7 positions matching TRBD1. Germline V gives CDR1 GTSNPN, CDR2 SVGIG (reference sequence). Losses at the gene ends were 2 bases for V and 2 bases for J; bases not matched to a gene: 6. This CDR3 has 15 amino acids. In DNA form, the CDR3 reads TGTGCCTGGAGTCGTACAGGGGTTGGCAATCAGCCCCAGCATTTT. Protein sequence: CAWSRTGVGNQPQHF.

This chain links TRBV29-1 with TRBJ2-2, with TRBD1 as a possible D gene (6 bases). This CDR3 is built from 13 residues. The V end was cut by 3 bases, the J end by 7 bases, with 12 bases between. Germline V lookup: CDR1 SQVTM, CDR2 ANQGSEA. The CDR3: CSVEGARIGELFF. The CDR3 nucleotides read TGCAGCGTTGAGGGGGCGCGAATCGGGGAGCTGTTTTTT.

V and J are TRBV2 and TRBJ2-6; maybe TRBD2 (5 bases). V lost 0 bases and J 4 bases, leaving 13 bases between the germline ends. CDR3 length equals 17 residues. Germline loops: CDR1 SNHLY, CDR2 FYNNEI. The CDR3, as DNA: TGTGCCAGCAGTGAAGCCCGCCGGGTAGCGGGGGCCAACGTCCTGACTTTC. It translates to CASSEARRVAGANVLTF. Looking up the rest from reference TRBV2 and TRBJ2-6 gives the full variable domain: EPEVTQTPSHQVTQMGQEVILRCVPISNHLYFYWYRQILGQKVEFLVSFYNNEISEKSEIFDDQFSVERPDGSNFTLKIRSTKLEDSAMYFCASSEARRVAGANVLTFGAGSRLTVL.

The chain uses TRBV2 and TRBJ1-2; 7 bases are shared with TRBD1. V was pared by 6 bases and J by 8 bases, with 6 bases of the junction left unmatched. This CDR3 is built from 12 residues. The germline V gene has CDR1 SNHLY and CDR2 FYNNEI. The CDR3 nucleotides read TGTGCCAGCAGCGACAGGGCTCGGGGCTACACCTTC. This translates into CASSDRARGYTF. Full variable domain (outside the CDR3, taken from reference TRBV2 and TRBJ1-2): EPEVTQTPSHQVTQMGQEVILRCVPISNHLYFYWYRQILGQKVEFLVSFYNNEISEKSEIFDDQFSVERPDGSNFTLKIRSTKLEDSAMYFCASSDRARGYTFGSGTRLTVV.

The rearrangement joins TRBV27 to TRBJ2-7; 8 bases match TRBD1. After removal of 8 bases from V and 3 bases from J, the junction contained 9 bases not matched to a gene. CDR1 MNHEY and CDR2 SMNVEV come from the germline V gene (reference sequence). This CDR3 comprises 14 residues. The CDR3 DNA follows: TGTGCCAGCCGCAGGGGACAGGCGGTCTACGAGCAGTACTTC. Encoded protein: CASRRGQAVYEQYF.

The chain links TRBV27 to TRBJ1-2; 7 positions agree with TRBD1. Germline trimming cut 2 bases from V and 0 bases from J; bases unmatched to any gene: 12. CDR1 and CDR2 from the germline V gene are MNHEY and SMNVEV (reference sequence). The CDR3 has 18 amino acids. The CDR3: CASSLRGRAGTSNYGYTF. Written as DNA, the CDR3 is TGTGCCAGCAGTTTAAGGGGGCGGGCCGGGACATCTAACTATGGCTACACCTTC.

This clone was found once. The V gene is TRBV27, the J gene TRBJ2-4; TRBD2 agrees at 14 bases. The V and J ends lost 5 bases and 7 bases, in that order; junction bases with no gene match: 13. CDR3 length equals 18 residues. The germline V gene encodes CDR1 MNHEY and CDR2 SMNVEV (reference sequence). CDR3 coding DNA: TGTGCCAGCAGTCCGGGACTAGCGGGGGCCAAGCACCACAACATTCAGTACTTC. This encodes CASSPGLAGAKHHNIQYF.

V gene TRBV30 combines with J gene TRBJ2-1, with 7 positions matching TRBD2. Germline V gene data show CDR1 as GTSNPN and CDR2 as SVGIG (reference sequence). The trim removed 0 bases at V and 5 bases at J, leaving 4 bases unmatched. CDR3 size: 14 residues. The CDR3 region is CAWSVSLADNEQFF. DNA of the CDR3: TGTGCCTGGAGTGTATCCCTAGCGGACAATGAGCAGTTCTTC.

This chain links TRBV29-1 with TRBJ1-5; TRBD1 aligns across 10 bases. Trimming removed 6 bases from V and 7 bases from J; junction bases left unmatched: 9. The CDR3 is 14 amino acids. Germline V gives CDR1 SQVTM, CDR2 ANQGSEA. This CDR3 reads CSVDDRGQGQPQHF. The CDR3 region has the DNA TGCAGCGTAGACGACAGGGGGCAGGGGCAGCCCCAGCATTTT.